The rows below give T cell receptor beta chains drawn from one sample of a study of identical twins. TCRdb passed the 5' RACE reads through MiXCR, listing each CDR3 protein once. The table lists a few hundred thousand distinct CDR3 sequences, more than 9% of them singletons. These records were also assigned to another study, of yellow fever vaccine responses in identical twins.

Sequencing used PBMCs. The receptors stem from a woman aged 18-29 years in good health. Both conserved end residues are part of each CDR3. Each record gives: V gene, D gene, clone size, J gene, CDR3 DNA, CDR3 protein. The D gene is left open where the match is weak. Size values are once, few and many counts, or a class for expanded clones, and some rows have none.

>TRBV7-2|NA|many|TRBJ2-3
TGTGCCAGCAGCTTATCTCCGATCCGAGGTTTGACGCAGTATTTT
CASSLSPIRGLTQYF
>TRBV11-2|TRBD1|many|TRBJ2-1
TGTGCCAGCAGATGGGACAGGACCAACAATGAGCAGTTCTTC
CASRWDRTNNEQFF
>TRBV29-1|NA|NA|TRBJ1-2
TGCAGCGTTCGATCCCAGGTTAACTATGGCTACACCTTC
CSVRSQVNYGYTF
>TRBV4-1|NA|NA|TRBJ2-1
TGCGCCAGCAGCCAAGGGGCGGTTTCGGATGAGCAGTTCTTC
CASSQGAVSDEQFF
>TRBV9|NA|NA|TRBJ2-1
TGTGCCAGCAGTAAAACCGGGCTCGTCAATGAGCAGTTCTTC
CASSKTGLVNEQFF
>TRBV7-3|TRBD1|NA|TRBJ2-2
TGTGCCAGCAGCTTAGGTCGACAGGGGGACACCGGGGAGCTGTTTTTT
CASSLGRQGDTGELFF
>TRBV7-9|TRBD2|few|TRBJ2-2
TGTGCCAGCAGCTTAACGGGACTAGCGGCAAACACCGGGGAGCTGTTTTTT
CASSLTGLAANTGELFF
>TRBV4-3|TRBD2|many|TRBJ2-7
TGCGCCAGCAGCCAGACTAGCGCCTCCTACGAGCAGTACTTC
CASSQTSASYEQYF
>TRBV6-2/TRBV6-3|NA|few|TRBJ1-2
TGTGCCAGCACCGACGGGGCAGGGATCCGGGGCTACACCTTC
CASTDGAGIRGYTF
>TRBV6-1|NA|NA|TRBJ1-4
TGTGCCAGCAGTCCGGGGGGGACGAGCGAAAAACTGTTTTTT
CASSPGGTSEKLFF
>TRBV5-1|NA|NA|TRBJ1-1
TGCGCCAGCAGCCCCCTAGGTGGAACCATGAACACTGAAGCTTTCTTT
CASSPLGGTMNTEAFF
>TRBV25-1|NA|few|TRBJ1-4
TGTGCCAGCAGTGAATCAAAGGGGACGGTAGATGAAAAACTGTTTTTT
CASSESKGTVDEKLFF
>TRBV7-2|TRBD1|few|TRBJ1-1
TGTGCCAGCAGCTTAGCGCCCGGGACAGGAGGAACTGAAGCTTTCTTT
CASSLAPGTGGTEAFF
>TRBV7-9|NA|NA|TRBJ2-7
TGTGCCAGCAGCTTTGCGCACGATATCCTCTACGAGCAGTACTTC
CASSFAHDILYEQYF
>TRBV7-8|NA|few|TRBJ2-2
TGTGCCAGCAGAGAAGCGGCTTACGGGAGGGAGCTGTTTTTT
CASREAAYGRELFF
>TRBV10-3|TRBD1|few|TRBJ1-1
TGTGCCAGCGAGGGAGTGAGACAGGGGGTATTAGCTTTCTTT
CASEGVRQGVLAFF
>TRBV5-5|NA|NA|TRBJ2-7
TGTGCCAGCAGCTTAACCCGACAGGGAGCGGGCGAGCAGTACTTC
CASSLTRQGAGEQYF
>TRBV2|NA|few|TRBJ2-3
TGTGCCAGCAGTGCCCCGTTAGGGGGATTAGATACGCAGTATTTT
CASSAPLGGLDTQYF
>TRBV12-3/TRBV12-4|NA|many|TRBJ2-2
TGTGCCAGCAGTCCTGACAGCGCGAACACCGGGGAGCTGTTTTTT
CASSPDSANTGELFF
>TRBV6-1|NA|many|TRBJ2-2
TGTGCCAGCAAGGTCGACCAGGCAACCGGGGAGCTGTTTTTT
CASKVDQATGELFF
>TRBV12-3/TRBV12-4|NA|many|TRBJ2-2
TGTGCCAGCAGCCCTCAGGGGGGCACCGGGGAGCTGTTTTTT
CASSPQGGTGELFF
>TRBV12-3/TRBV12-4|NA|few|TRBJ2-1
TGTGCCAGCATGGGGCGTACCTACAATGAGCAGTTCTTC
CASMGRTYNEQFF
>TRBV5-6|NA|few|TRBJ2-1
TGTGCCAGCAGTTTTAATAGACGGGGGTGGTTCTTC
CASSFNRRGWFF
>TRBV6-1|TRBD2|few|TRBJ2-7
TGTGCCACTAAATGGGGGAGGGAGTACGAGCAGTACTTC
CATKWGREYEQYF
>TRBV2|NA|NA|TRBJ2-3
NA
CACSPLWDRGALADTQYF
>TRBV7-2|NA|NA|TRBJ2-7
TGTGCCAGCAGCCCATGGGGCCTTCGAAGCTACGAGCAGTACTTC
CASSPWGLRSYEQYF
>TRBV11-2|TRBD2|many|TRBJ2-2
TGTGCCAGCAGCGCCTCTAGCGGGAGCTCGTGGCGGGAGCTGTTTTTT
CASSASSGSSWRELFF
>TRBV2|TRBD1|NA|TRBJ1-4
TGTGCCAGCAGTGAAGCGCGTCGGACAGGGGAAGAAAAACTGTTTTTT
CASSEARRTGEEKLFF
>TRBV28|TRBD2|NA|TRBJ2-1
TGTGCCAGCAGTTTACTTTTGGGACTAGGGGGTGAGCAGTTCTTC
CASSLLLGLGGEQFF
>TRBV9|NA|NA|TRBJ2-2
TGTGCCAGCAGCGCCTATACAGGGAACACCGGGGAGCTGTTTTTT
CASSAYTGNTGELFF
>TRBV5-1|NA|few|TRBJ2-1
TGCGCCAGCAGCTTGGCCGGAATGGGACAACGATATCGTGAGCAGTTCTTC
CASSLAGMGQRYREQFF
>TRBV7-6|NA|few|TRBJ2-5
TGTGCCAGCAGCCCAGAGGGGCAGGTCCGGGAGACCCAGTACTTC
CASSPEGQVRETQYF
>TRBV18|NA|NA|TRBJ2-7
TGTGCCAGCTCACCGGAAATCCGGCAGGGGATATACGAGCAGTACTTC
CASSPEIRQGIYEQYF
>TRBV7-8|NA|few|TRBJ2-5
TGTGCCAGCAGCTTACTTCGGTTTGGGACCCAGTACTTC
CASSLLRFGTQYF
>TRBV3-2|NA|once|TRBJ2-1
TGTGCCAGCAGCCCCAAAAAATTAGCGGGGGCCGTAAGCGAGCAGTTCTTC
CASSPKKLAGAVSEQFF
>TRBV12-5|TRBD1|NA|TRBJ2-1
TGTGCTAGTGGTTTGGGACAGGGGGCGTTCTTC
CASGLGQGAFF
>TRBV12-3/TRBV12-4|NA|many|TRBJ2-3
TGTGCCAGCAGGCGGACAATGGATATCACAGATACGCAGTATTTT
CASRRTMDITDTQYF
>TRBV11-2|NA|NA|TRBJ2-5
TGTGCCAGCAGCTCCGGGACTTCCAGCAGAGAGACCCAGTACTTC
CASSSGTSSRETQYF
>TRBV29-1|NA|NA|TRBJ2-1
TGCAGCGTTGAGGTGGAAAATGAGCAGTTCTTC
CSVEVENEQFF
>TRBV19|TRBD1|few|TRBJ1-2
TGTGCCAGTAGCTGGCCTAACCGGGACAGGGATAATGGCTACACCTTC
CASSWPNRDRDNGYTF
>TRBV12-3/TRBV12-4|NA|many|TRBJ2-1
TGTGCCAGCAGTTTTGGCAGGTACAATGAGCAGTTCTTC
CASSFGRYNEQFF
>TRBV20-1|TRBD1|many|TRBJ2-7
TGCAGTGCCCTTCCGGGACAGGGTCAGTACGAGCAGTACTTC
CSALPGQGQYEQYF
>TRBV12-3/TRBV12-4|TRBD2|few|TRBJ2-3
TGTGCCAGCAGTTTAGGGAGCGGGGGGGCCTTAGATACGCAGTATTTT
CASSLGSGGALDTQYF
>TRBV12-3/TRBV12-4|NA|many|TRBJ2-5
TGTGCCAGCAGTTACAGGAGAACAAGAGAGACCCAGTACTTC
CASSYRRTRETQYF
>TRBV18|NA|many|TRBJ2-2
TGTGCCAGCTCACCATACGCGAACACCGGGGAGCTGTTTTTT
CASSPYANTGELFF
>TRBV7-9|TRBD1|few|TRBJ1-4
TGTGCCAGCAGCTCACGACAGGGCCAAAATGAAAAACTGTTTTTT
CASSSRQGQNEKLFF
>TRBV20-1|NA|many|TRBJ1-1
TGCAGTGCTAGATTAACCGACGGCGGAACGGCTGAAGCTTTCTTT
CSARLTDGGTAEAFF
>TRBV20-1|TRBD2|few|TRBJ2-5
TGCAGTGCTAGAGAAGGGACTAGGGTAGGAGGAGAGACCCAGTACTTC
CSAREGTRVGGETQYF
>TRBV5-6|TRBD2|few|TRBJ2-1
TGTGCCAGCAGCGAAAGCGGGGGGCTATACAATGAGCAGTTCTTC
CASSESGGLYNEQFF
>TRBV9|NA|few|TRBJ2-7
TGTGCCAGCAGCGTAGCCCCGCAAGAGTCCTACGAGCAGTACTTC
CASSVAPQESYEQYF
>TRBV12-3/TRBV12-4|NA|NA|TRBJ2-5
TGTGCCAGCAGCAAAATGGGGCAAGAGACCCAGTACTTC
CASSKMGQETQYF
>TRBV7-2|NA|NA|TRBJ2-7
TGTGCCAGCAGGAGCCACCCGGGACTCTCCTACGAGCAGTACTTC
CASRSHPGLSYEQYF
>TRBV6-5|NA|few|TRBJ1-1
TGTGCCAGCAGTTGGGACGGGGGCACTGAAGCTTTCTTT
CASSWDGGTEAFF
>TRBV9|NA|many|TRBJ1-2
TGTGCCAGCAGCGTAAGTTCAGAGCGAGGACCAAACTATGGCTACACCTTC
CASSVSSERGPNYGYTF